Each of the 27 T cell receptor beta chains below was sequenced from the same sample in a study of blood T cell repertoires in COVID-19. The method was immunoSEQ multiplex PCR; TCRdb's version includes in-frame clones alone and lacks a portion of them. The table records under 350,000 clones, about 85% of them present only once. Material for sequencing was peripheral blood. The origin of the receptors is a human donor in a cohort sampled during active COVID-19.

This clone was seen more than once but under ten times. J is TRBJ1-1 and V is TRBV6-5; 7 positions agree with TRBD1. Unmatched junction bases numbered 6, after V lost 4 bases and J lost 1 base. CDR3 length: 15 residues. Germline CDR1 is MNHEY and CDR2 is SVGAGI. DNA of the CDR3: TGTGCCAGCAGTTCCGAGGGACAGAAGAACACTGAAGCTTTCTTT. It codes for CASSSEGQKNTEAFF.

The V gene is TRBV27, the J gene TRBJ2-2, with D tentatively TRBD2 (6 bases). Germline V lookup: CDR1 MNHEY, CDR2 SMNVEV (reference sequence). The CDR3 consists of 18 residues. Trimming pared 7 bases from V and 2 bases from J, leaving 23 bases between. The CDR3 region has the DNA TGTGCCAGCACCTCAAGGAGGGGTCATCTTCTTAACACCGGGGAGCTGTTTTTT. Its translation: CASTSRRGHLLNTGELFF.

CDR3 residues: CASSRLAGGYEQYF. The CDR3 DNA sequence: TGTGCCAGCAGTCGACTAGCGGGAGGCTACGAGCAGTACTTC. The chain has TRBV6-5 and TRBJ2-7; 13 bases match TRBD2. The CDR3 totals 14 residues. J was trimmed by 3 bases and V by 5 bases; bases with no gene match: 1. The germline V gene has CDR1 MNHEY and CDR2 SVGAGI.

This clone was detected only once. V gene TRBV28 combines with J gene TRBJ2-3, with D perhaps TRBD2 (5 bases). Trimming shortened V by 2 bases and J by 2 bases, and 11 bases separated the two germline ends. The CDR3 consists of 15 residues. From germline, CDR1 is MDHEN and CDR2 SYDVKM. The DNA of the CDR3 is TGTGCCAGCAGTTTAATGGGAGCGGCCACAGATACGCAGTATTTT. It encodes CASSLMGAATDTQYF.

V gene TRBV5-6 combines with J gene TRBJ1-4; the match to TRBD1 covers 7 bases. Germline V lookup: CDR1 SGHDT, CDR2 YYEEEE. The CDR3 has 15 residues. Trimming cost V 4 bases and J 8 bases; bases outside gene matches: 11. CDR3 DNA: TGTGCCAGCAGCCGCCGCGCACAGGGGAACGAAAAACTGTTTTTT. Its translation is CASSRRAQGNEKLFF.

This chain connects TRBV15 to TRBJ1-4, with D tentatively TRBD1 (6 bases). The ends were cut back, 2 bases at V and 4 bases at J, with 14 bases in the middle. The germline V gene has CDR1 LNHNV and CDR2 YYDKDF (reference sequence). This CDR3 comprises 16 residues. The CDR3 region is CATSRNEGVGNEKLFF. CDR3 in DNA: TGTGCCACCAGCAGAAACGAGGGGGTCGGTAATGAAAAACTGTTTTTT.

The chain is built from TRBV24-1 and TRBJ2-5; tentative D call: TRBD2 (7 bases). This CDR3 has 16 residues. Trimming left V 7 bases short and J 5 bases short, with 22 bases between. Per germline, CDR1 KGHDR and CDR2 SFDVKD. CDR3 region: CATSEPRGATGETQYF. CDR3 sequence (DNA): TGTGCCACCAGCGAACCCCGGGGGGCGACGGGGGAGACCCAGTACTTC.

DNA for the CDR3: TGTGCCAGCACCCAAGGTTGTAAGGGGCCGAGCGGGACGAACACCGGGGAGCTGTTTTTT. Amino acid sequence: CASTQGCKGPSGTNTGELFF. V usage is TRBV21-1 and J usage is TRBJ2-2; the table's D call TRBD2 went unverified against the DNA. TRBV21-1 is labeled a pseudogene. The CDR3 consists of 20 residues.

This chain uses TRBV18 with TRBJ1-1; 9 nucleotides match TRBD1. Germline V CDR1 and CDR2: KGHSH, LQKENI. J was trimmed by 3 bases and V by 4 bases; bases with no gene match: 15. The CDR3 runs to 18 residues. This CDR3 is CASSLNRGLIPGDTEAFF. The CDR3 DNA is TGTGCCAGCTCACTTAACAGGGGGCTTATCCCCGGTGACACTGAAGCTTTCTTT.

J is TRBJ1-1 and V is TRBV5-6; no clear D. Trimming pared 0 bases from V and 0 bases from J, leaving 6 bases between. CDR3 length: 14 amino acids. Germline lookup yields CDR1 SGHDT and CDR2 YYEEEE. CDR3 nucleotide sequence: TGTGCCAGCAGCTTGGGTCCAATGAACACTGAAGCTTTCTTT. This gives the protein CASSLGPMNTEAFF. The full variable domain, with the rest looked up from reference TRBV5-6 and TRBJ1-1, is DAGVTQSPTHLIKTRGQQVTLRCSPKSGHDTVSWYQQALGQGPQFIFQYYEEEERQRGNFPDRFSGHQFPNYSSELNVNALLLGDSALYLCASSLGPMNTEAFFGQGTRLTVV.

The chain uses TRBV19 and TRBJ2-1; D is ambiguous. The CDR3 contains 13 residues. Trimming shortened V by 6 bases and J by 4 bases, and 10 bases separated the two germline ends. The germline CDR1 and CDR2 sequences are LNHDA and SQIVND (reference sequence). The CDR3 DNA reads TGTGCCAGTAGCAGGCCTTATTACAATGAGCAGTTCTTC. It translates to CASSRPYYNEQFF.

The V call is TRBV9, the J call TRBJ1-1; D call uncertain. CDR1 SGDLS and CDR2 YYNGEE come from the germline V gene. The germline V and J ends were trimmed by 4 bases and 3 bases, with 19 bases remaining between them. The CDR3 has 16 amino acids. The CDR3 nucleotides are TGTGCCAGCAGCAACACCGTTAGGGAGTTGGACACTGAAGCTTTCTTT. Amino acids: CASSNTVRELDTEAFF.

The rearrangement joins TRBV3-1 (or the pseudogene TRBV3-2) to TRBJ2-2; TRBD2 agrees at 9 bases. CDR1 and CDR2 (germline): LGHDT, YNNKEL (reference sequence). V gave up 0 bases and J gave up 3 bases; unmatched junction bases: 5. The CDR3 totals 17 residues. In DNA form, the CDR3 reads TGTGCCAGCAGCCAAGATTATGGCGGGAGGGACACCGGGGAGCTGTTTTTT. It encodes CASSQDYGGRDTGELFF.

The chain is built from TRBV7-2 and TRBJ2-2; possible D gene TRBD1, 6 bases. CDR3 length: 14 residues. Germline loops: CDR1 SGHTA, CDR2 FQGNSA. Trimming cost V 5 bases and J 6 bases, with 13 bases left between them. In DNA, the CDR3 is TGTGCCAGCAGCCGCAAACAGGGTCCCGGGGAGCTGTTTTTT. Protein product: CASSRKQGPGELFF.

This chain connects TRBV9 to TRBJ2-1, with TRBD2 matching over 8 bases. The CDR3 has 17 amino acids. Germline trimming cut 3 bases from V and 2 bases from J; bases unmatched to any gene: 10. The germline CDR1 and CDR2 sequences are SGDLS and YYNGEE. As DNA, the CDR3 is TGTGCCAGCAGCGCCCAGCGGAGCGGGAGTGCCTACAATGAGCAGTTCTTC. Residues: CASSAQRSGSAYNEQFF.

V usage is TRBV3-1 (or the pseudogene TRBV3-2) and J usage is TRBJ2-6; no firm D call. This CDR3 is 13 amino acids long. V was trimmed by 7 bases and J by 0 bases, leaving 4 bases between them. The germline gives CDR1 LGHDT, CDR2 YNNKEL (reference sequence). The CDR3 loop is CASKLSGANVLTF. The CDR3 bases are TGTGCCAGCAAACTCTCTGGGGCCAACGTCCTGACTTTC.

J is TRBJ1-5 and V is TRBV18; TRBD1 aligns across 9 bases. Germline assignment: CDR1 KGHSH and CDR2 LQKENI. The V and J ends lost 3 bases and 10 bases, in that order; junction bases with no gene match: 13. This CDR3 region has 16 residues. The CDR3 region is CASSPPGQGQVRPQHF. The CDR3 DNA sequence: TGTGCCAGCTCACCTCCGGGACAGGGTCAAGTTAGACCCCAGCATTTT.

The chain has TRBV4-2 and TRBJ2-1; 9 positions match TRBD2. The V and J ends lost 0 bases and 9 bases, in that order; junction bases with no gene match: 9. Germline values: CDR1 LGHNA, CDR2 YNFKEQ. CDR3 length equals 16 residues. CDR3 DNA sequence: TGTGCCAGCAGCCAAGATCCGGCGGGAGGGCGCCGTGAGCAGTTCTTC. Translated: CASSQDPAGGRREQFF.

The V call is TRBV7-8, the J call TRBJ1-5; 7 positions agree with TRBD1. CDR1 is SGHVS and CDR2 is FQNEAQ in the germline V gene. The V gene end was trimmed by 5 bases and the J gene end by 6 bases; junction bases not matched to a gene: 10. This CDR3 contains 15 residues. For the CDR3, the DNA is TGTGCCAGCAGCAACTTAGGCGACAGGGCTCAGCCCCAGCATTTT. Protein: CASSNLGDRAQPQHF.

The chain uses TRBV6-6 and TRBJ2-2; D might be TRBD1 (5 bases). Trimming pared 7 bases from V and 5 bases from J, leaving 17 bases between. Germline V gives CDR1 MNHNY, CDR2 SVGAGI (reference sequence). The CDR3 is 15 amino acids. For the CDR3, the DNA is TGTGCCAGCACCCTTGTTAGGGGTGGAACCGGGGAGCTGTTTTTT. Translating gives CASTLVRGGTGELFF.

The chain joins TRBV27 to TRBJ2-1; no reliable D call. The CDR3 loop spans 11 amino acids. The germline V gene encodes CDR1 MNHEY and CDR2 SMNVEV (reference sequence). V was cut by 6 bases and J by 8 bases, with 8 bases left in between. The CDR3 sequence: CASRLIDEQFF. CDR3 bases: TGTGCCAGCAGACTCATCGATGAGCAGTTCTTC.

The chain carries TRBV29-1 and TRBJ2-5; D is unresolved. V was pared by 4 bases and J by 2 bases, with 5 bases between. The V gene's germline CDR1 is SQVTM and CDR2 ANQGSEA. The CDR3 length is 11 residues. In DNA form, the CDR3 reads TGCAGCGTTGGTCAGCAAGAGACCCAGTACTTC. This translates into CSVGQQETQYF.

This chain links TRBV11-3 with TRBJ2-1, with TRBD1 matching 8 bases. The CDR3 has 14 residues. Germline values: CDR1 SGHNT, CDR2 YENEEA. V shed 8 bases, J shed 9 bases, and the junction held 12 bases outside the gene matches. The CDR3 sequence is CASSRQDRETEQFF. DNA for the CDR3: TGTGCCAGCTCCCGGCAGGACAGGGAGACTGAGCAGTTCTTC.

This chain uses TRBV7-9 with TRBJ2-7; 16 bases agree with TRBD2. Per germline, CDR1 SEHNR and CDR2 FQNEAQ (reference sequence). There are 18 residues in the CDR3. V was pared by 3 bases and J by 9 bases, with 14 bases of the junction left unmatched. CDR3 amino acids: CASSFYYKGTSGRAGQYF. The DNA for the CDR3 is TGTGCCAGCAGCTTTTATTATAAAGGGACTAGCGGGAGGGCCGGGCAGTACTTC.

This clone was seen only once. This rearrangement joins TRBV12-5 to TRBJ2-3; D is perhaps TRBD2 (6 bases). This CDR3 comprises 19 residues. Germline V gene data show CDR1 as LGHNT and CDR2 as FRNRAP. With 3 bases removed from V and 3 bases from J, the gap between germline ends came to 25 bases. CDR3: CASGLTRSVLARNTDTQYF. The CDR3 DNA sequence: TGTGCTAGTGGTTTAACCCGGAGTGTCCTAGCGCGAAATACAGATACGCAGTATTTT.

The chain carries TRBV10-3 and TRBJ1-2; no clear D. V was shortened by 10 bases and J by 6 bases, with 18 bases between the two germline ends. In germline, CDR1 is ENHRY, CDR2 SYGVKD. The CDR3 runs 13 residues. CDR3 loop: CATRDATKNGYTF. The CDR3 region has the DNA TGTGCCACTCGAGACGCCACTAAAAATGGCTACACCTTC.

This chain connects TRBV7-8 to TRBJ1-1; no reliable D call. V was cut by 5 bases and J by 7 bases, with 26 bases left in between. Per germline, CDR1 SGHVS and CDR2 FQNEAQ. CDR3 size: 17 residues. Written as DNA, the CDR3 is TGTGCCAGCAGCCCCACCAGCTTACGCCTACAGCTTTTTGAAGCTTTCTTT. Translated, it gives CASSPTSLRLQLFEAFF.